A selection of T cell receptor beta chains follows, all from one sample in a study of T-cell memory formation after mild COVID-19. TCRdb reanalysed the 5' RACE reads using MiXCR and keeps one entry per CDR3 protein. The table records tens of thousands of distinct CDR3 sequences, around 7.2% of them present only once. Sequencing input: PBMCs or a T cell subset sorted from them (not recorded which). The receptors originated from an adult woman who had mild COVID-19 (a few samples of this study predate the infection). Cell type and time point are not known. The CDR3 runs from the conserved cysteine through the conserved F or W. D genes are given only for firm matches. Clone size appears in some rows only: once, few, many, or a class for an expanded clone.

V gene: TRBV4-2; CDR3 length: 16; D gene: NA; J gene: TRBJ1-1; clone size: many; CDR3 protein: CASSFRIRTGPTEAFF; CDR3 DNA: TGTGCCAGCAGCTTCCGAATTCGGACCGGGCCCACTGAAGCTTTCTTT
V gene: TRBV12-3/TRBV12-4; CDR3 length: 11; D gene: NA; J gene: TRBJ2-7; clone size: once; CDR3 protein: CASSVTYEQYF; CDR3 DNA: TGTGCCAGCAGCGTCACCTACGAGCAGTACTTC
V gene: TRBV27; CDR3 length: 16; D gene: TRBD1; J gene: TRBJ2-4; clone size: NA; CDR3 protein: CASSSTGGRAKNIQYF; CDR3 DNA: TGTGCCAGCAGTTCCACAGGGGGAAGAGCCAAAAACATTCAGTACTTC
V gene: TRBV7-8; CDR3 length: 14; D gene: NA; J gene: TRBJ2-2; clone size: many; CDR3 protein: CASSLSSWAGELFF; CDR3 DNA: TGTGCCAGCAGCCTCTCTAGCTGGGCCGGGGAGCTGTTTTTT
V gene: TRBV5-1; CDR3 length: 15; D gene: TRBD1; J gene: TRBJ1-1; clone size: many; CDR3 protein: CASRQGATLGTEAFF; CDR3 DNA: TGCGCCAGTAGACAGGGGGCGACTTTGGGCACTGAAGCTTTCTTT
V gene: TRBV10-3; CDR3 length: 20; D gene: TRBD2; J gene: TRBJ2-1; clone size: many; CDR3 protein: CAISEFLSGRTAERNNEQFF; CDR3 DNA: TGTGCCATCAGTGAGTTTCTTAGCGGGAGGACCGCCGAGAGAAACAATGAGCAGTTCTTC
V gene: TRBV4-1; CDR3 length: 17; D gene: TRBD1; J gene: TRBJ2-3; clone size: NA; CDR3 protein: CASSQRSDRGRRDTQYF; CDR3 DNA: TGCGCCAGCAGCCAGAGGTCAGACAGGGGGCGCCGAGATACGCAGTATTTT
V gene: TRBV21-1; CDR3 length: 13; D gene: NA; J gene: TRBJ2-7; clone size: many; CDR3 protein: CASSTRCAYEQYF; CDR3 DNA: TGTGCCAGCAGCACAAGGTGCGCCTACGAGCAGTACTTC
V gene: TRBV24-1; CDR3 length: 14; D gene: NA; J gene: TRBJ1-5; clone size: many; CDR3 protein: CATSGGTQNQPQHF; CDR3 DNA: TGTGCCACCAGTGGAGGGACACAAAATCAGCCCCAGCATTTT
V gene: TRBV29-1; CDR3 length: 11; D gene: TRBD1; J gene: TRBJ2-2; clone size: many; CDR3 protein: CSVQGAGELFF; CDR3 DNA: TGCAGCGTTCAGGGGGCCGGGGAGCTGTTTTTT
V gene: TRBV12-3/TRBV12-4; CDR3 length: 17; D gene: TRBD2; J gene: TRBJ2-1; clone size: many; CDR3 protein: CASRNSGRATLYNEQFF; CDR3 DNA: TGTGCCAGCAGAAATAGCGGGAGGGCCACGTTGTACAATGAGCAGTTCTTC
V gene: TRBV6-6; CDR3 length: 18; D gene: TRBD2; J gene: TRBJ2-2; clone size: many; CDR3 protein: CASSYQRELAGGTGELFF; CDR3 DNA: TGTGCCAGCAGTTACCAACGGGAACTAGCGGGGGGTACCGGGGAGCTGTTTTTT
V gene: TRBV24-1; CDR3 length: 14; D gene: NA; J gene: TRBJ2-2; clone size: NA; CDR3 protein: CATSERQDTGELFF; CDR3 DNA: TGTGCCACCAGTGAGCGACAGGACACCGGGGAGCTGTTTTTT
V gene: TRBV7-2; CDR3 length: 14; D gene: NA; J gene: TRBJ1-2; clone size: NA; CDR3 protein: CASSLVAGWDGYTF; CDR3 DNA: TGTGCCAGCAGCTTAGTAGCCGGTTGGGATGGCTACACCTTC
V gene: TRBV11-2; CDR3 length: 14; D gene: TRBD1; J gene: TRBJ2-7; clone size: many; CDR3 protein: CASSSGTGSYEQYF; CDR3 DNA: TGTGCCAGCAGCTCGGGGACAGGATCCTACGAGCAGTACTTC
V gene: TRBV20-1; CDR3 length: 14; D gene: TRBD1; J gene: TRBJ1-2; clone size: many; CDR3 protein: CSASDTGGNYGYTF; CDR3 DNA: TGCAGTGCTAGTGATACAGGGGGGAACTATGGCTACACCTTC
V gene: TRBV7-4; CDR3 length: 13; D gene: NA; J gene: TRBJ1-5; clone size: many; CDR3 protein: CASSLRGDQPQHF; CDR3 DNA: TGTGCCAGCAGCTTACGGGGGGATCAGCCCCAGCATTTT
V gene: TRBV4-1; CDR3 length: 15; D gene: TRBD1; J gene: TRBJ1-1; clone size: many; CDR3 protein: CASSQVAGGRTEAFF; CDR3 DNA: TGCGCCAGCAGCCAAGTGGCAGGGGGCAGGACTGAAGCTTTCTTT
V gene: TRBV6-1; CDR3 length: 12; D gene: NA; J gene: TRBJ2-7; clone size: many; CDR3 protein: CASSHPSYEQYF; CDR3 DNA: TGTGCCAGCAGTCACCCCTCCTACGAGCAGTACTTC
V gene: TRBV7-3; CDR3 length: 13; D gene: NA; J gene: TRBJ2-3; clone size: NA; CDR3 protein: CASSSGPIDTQYF; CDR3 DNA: TGTGCCAGCAGCTCCGGACCCATAGATACGCAGTATTTT
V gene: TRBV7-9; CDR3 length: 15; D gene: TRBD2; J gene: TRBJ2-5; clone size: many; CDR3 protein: CASSFASGNRETQYF; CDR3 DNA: TGTGCCAGCAGCTTTGCTAGCGGGAACCGAGAGACCCAGTACTTC
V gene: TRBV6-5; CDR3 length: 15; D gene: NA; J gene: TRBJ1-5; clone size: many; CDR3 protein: CASSRLGMGNQPQHF; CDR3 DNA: TGTGCCAGCAGTAGACTAGGGATGGGCAATCAGCCCCAGCATTTT
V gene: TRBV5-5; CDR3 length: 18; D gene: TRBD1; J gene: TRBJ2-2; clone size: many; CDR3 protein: CASSHMTGKLGKTGELFF; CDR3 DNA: TGTGCCAGCAGCCACATGACAGGGAAGCTAGGGAAAACCGGGGAGCTGTTTTTT
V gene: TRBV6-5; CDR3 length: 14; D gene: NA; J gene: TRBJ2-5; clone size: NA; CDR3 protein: CASSRGWGQETQYF; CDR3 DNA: TGTGCCAGCAGTAGGGGTTGGGGGCAAGAGACCCAGTACTTC
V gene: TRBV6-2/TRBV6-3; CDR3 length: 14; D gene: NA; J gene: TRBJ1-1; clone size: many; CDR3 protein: CASSYLAPKAEAFF; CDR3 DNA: TGTGCCAGCAGTTACCTGGCCCCGAAGGCTGAAGCTTTCTTT
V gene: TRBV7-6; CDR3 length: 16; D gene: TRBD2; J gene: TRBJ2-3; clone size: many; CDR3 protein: CASSPGLAGGTDTQYF; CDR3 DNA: TGTGCCAGCAGCCCGGGACTAGCGGGAGGGACAGATACGCAGTATTTT
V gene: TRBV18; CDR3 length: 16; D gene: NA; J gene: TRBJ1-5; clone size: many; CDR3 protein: CASSPPENRDGQPQHF; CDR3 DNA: TGTGCCAGCTCACCACCCGAAAACAGGGACGGGCAGCCCCAGCATTTT
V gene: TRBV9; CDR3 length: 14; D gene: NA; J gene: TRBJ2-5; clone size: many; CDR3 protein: CASSPWAPPETQYF; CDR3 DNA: TGTGCCAGCAGCCCCTGGGCTCCACCAGAGACCCAGTACTTC
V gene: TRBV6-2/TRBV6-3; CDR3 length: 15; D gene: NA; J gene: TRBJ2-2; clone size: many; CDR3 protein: CASSYSGQTTGELFF; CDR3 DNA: TGTGCCAGCAGTTACTCAGGGCAGACGACCGGGGAGCTGTTTTTT
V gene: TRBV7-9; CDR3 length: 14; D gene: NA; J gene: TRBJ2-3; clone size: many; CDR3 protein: CASSPGLIVDTQYF; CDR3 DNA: TGTGCCAGCAGCCCGGGACTGATAGTAGATACGCAGTATTTT
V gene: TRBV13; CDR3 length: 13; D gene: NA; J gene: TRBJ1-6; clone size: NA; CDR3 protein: CASSQARGGPLHF; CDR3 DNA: TGTGCCAGCAGCCAAGCCCGGGGGGGGCCCCTCCACTTT
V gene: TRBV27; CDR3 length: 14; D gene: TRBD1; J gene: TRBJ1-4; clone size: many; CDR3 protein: CASSLTGGREKLFF; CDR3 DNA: TGTGCCAGCAGTTTGACAGGGGGCCGGGAAAAACTGTTTTTT
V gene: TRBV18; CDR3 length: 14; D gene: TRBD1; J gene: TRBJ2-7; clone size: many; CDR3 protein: CASSFRQGIYEQYF; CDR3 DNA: TGTGCCAGCTCATTCCGACAGGGGATCTACGAGCAGTACTTC
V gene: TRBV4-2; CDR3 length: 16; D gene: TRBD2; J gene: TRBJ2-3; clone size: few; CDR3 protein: CASSQALAGGTDTQYF; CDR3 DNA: TGTGCCAGCAGCCAAGCACTAGCGGGGGGTACAGATACGCAGTATTTT
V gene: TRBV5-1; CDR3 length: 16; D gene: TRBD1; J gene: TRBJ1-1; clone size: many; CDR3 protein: CASSLGQGSWVTEAFF; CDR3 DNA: TGCGCCAGCAGCTTGGGACAGGGTTCTTGGGTCACTGAAGCTTTCTTT
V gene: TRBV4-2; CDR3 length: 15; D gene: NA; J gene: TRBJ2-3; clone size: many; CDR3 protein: CASSLQAGSADTQYF; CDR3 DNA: TGTGCCAGCAGCCTTCAGGCGGGAAGCGCAGATACGCAGTATTTT
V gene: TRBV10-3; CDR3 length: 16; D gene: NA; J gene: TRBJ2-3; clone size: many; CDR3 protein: CAIRTGTSRQSDTQYF; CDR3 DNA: TGTGCCATCAGAACTGGGACTTCTCGTCAGTCAGATACGCAGTATTTT
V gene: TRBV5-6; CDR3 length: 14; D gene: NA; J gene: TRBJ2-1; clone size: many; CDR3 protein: CASSHPLSYNEQFF; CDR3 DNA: TGTGCCAGCAGCCATCCCCTCTCCTACAATGAGCAGTTCTTC
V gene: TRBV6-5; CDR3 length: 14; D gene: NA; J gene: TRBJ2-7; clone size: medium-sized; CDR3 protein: CASSPARLLGEQYF; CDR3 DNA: TGTGCCAGCAGTCCCGCGAGGCTCCTGGGAGAGCAGTACTTC
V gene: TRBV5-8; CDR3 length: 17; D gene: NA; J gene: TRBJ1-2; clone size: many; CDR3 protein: CASSPEAAAGRNYGYTF; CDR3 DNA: TGTGCCAGCAGCCCAGAAGCTGCCGCCGGTCGTAACTATGGCTACACCTTC
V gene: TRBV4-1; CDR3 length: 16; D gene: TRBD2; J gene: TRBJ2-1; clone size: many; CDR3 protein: CASSHPTSGLYNEQFF; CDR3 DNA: TGCGCCAGCAGCCACCCGACTAGCGGACTATACAATGAGCAGTTCTTC
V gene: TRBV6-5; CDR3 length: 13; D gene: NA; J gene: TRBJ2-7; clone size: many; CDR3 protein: CASSAMGSYEQYF; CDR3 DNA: TGTGCCAGCAGTGCTATGGGCTCCTACGAGCAGTACTTC
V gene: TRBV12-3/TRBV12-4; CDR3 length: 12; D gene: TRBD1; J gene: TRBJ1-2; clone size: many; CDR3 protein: CASRLTGGGYTF; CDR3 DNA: TGTGCCAGCAGACTCACAGGGGGCGGCTACACCTTC
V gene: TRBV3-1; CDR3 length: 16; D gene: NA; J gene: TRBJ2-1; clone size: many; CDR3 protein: CASSPSNSGRGNEQFF; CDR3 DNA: TGTGCCAGCAGCCCCTCTAATAGCGGAAGGGGTAATGAGCAGTTCTTC
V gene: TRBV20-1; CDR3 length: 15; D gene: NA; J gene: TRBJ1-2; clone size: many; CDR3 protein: CSASSSAERGYGYTF; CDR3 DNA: TGCAGTGCCAGTTCTTCGGCCGAAAGGGGCTATGGCTACACCTTC
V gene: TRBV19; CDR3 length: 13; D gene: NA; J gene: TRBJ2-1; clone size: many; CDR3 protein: CASSQTEINEQFF; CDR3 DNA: TGTGCCAGTAGCCAGACAGAAATCAATGAGCAGTTCTTC
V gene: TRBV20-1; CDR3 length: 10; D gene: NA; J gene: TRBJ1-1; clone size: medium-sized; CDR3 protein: CSASRNEAFF; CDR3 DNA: TGCAGTGCTAGTCGGAATGAAGCTTTCTTT
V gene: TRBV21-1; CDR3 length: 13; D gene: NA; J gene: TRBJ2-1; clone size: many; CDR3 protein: CASSKIDTTEQFF; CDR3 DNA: TGTGCCAGCAGCAAAATAGACACCACTGAGCAGTTCTTC
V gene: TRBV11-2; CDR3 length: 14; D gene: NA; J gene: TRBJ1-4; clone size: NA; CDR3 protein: CASSLTNDLEKLFF; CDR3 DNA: TGTGCCAGCAGCCTGACCAACGACCTGGAAAAACTGTTTTTT
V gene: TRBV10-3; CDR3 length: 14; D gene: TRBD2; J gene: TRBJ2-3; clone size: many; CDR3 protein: CASRPGGNTDTQYF; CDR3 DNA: TGTGCCTCCCGTCCGGGGGGGAACACAGATACGCAGTATTTT
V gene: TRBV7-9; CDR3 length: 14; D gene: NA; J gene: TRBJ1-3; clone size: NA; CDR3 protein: CASSLTGSGNTIYF; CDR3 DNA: TGTGCCAGCAGCTTGACAGGCTCTGGAAACACCATATATTTT
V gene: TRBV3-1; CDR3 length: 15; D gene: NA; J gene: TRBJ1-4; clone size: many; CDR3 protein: CASSRESGVAEKLFF; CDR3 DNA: TGTGCCAGCAGCCGAGAATCAGGGGTAGCTGAAAAACTGTTTTTT
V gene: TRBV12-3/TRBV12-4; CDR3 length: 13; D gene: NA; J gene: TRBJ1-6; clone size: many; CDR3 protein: CASSFGGRLALHF; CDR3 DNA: TGTGCCAGCAGTTTCGGGGGGCGCTTGGCCCTCCACTTT
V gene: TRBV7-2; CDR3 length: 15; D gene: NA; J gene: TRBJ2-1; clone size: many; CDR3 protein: CASSLTGSTYNEQFF; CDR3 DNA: TGTGCCAGCAGTCTAACAGGGTCAACCTACAATGAGCAGTTCTTC
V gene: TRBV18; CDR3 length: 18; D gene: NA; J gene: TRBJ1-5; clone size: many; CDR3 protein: CASSPVFSGAGSNQPQHF; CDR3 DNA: TGTGCCAGCTCACCAGTTTTTTCGGGGGCAGGGAGCAATCAGCCCCAGCATTTT
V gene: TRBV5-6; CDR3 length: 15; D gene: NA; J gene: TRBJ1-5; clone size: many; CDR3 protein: CASSPWAQGNQPQHF; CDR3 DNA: TGTGCCAGCAGCCCCTGGGCGCAGGGCAATCAGCCCCAGCATTTT
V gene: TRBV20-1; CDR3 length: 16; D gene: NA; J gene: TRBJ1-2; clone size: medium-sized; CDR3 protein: CSARDLGEEVVKGYTF; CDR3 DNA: TGCAGTGCTAGAGATCTCGGGGAAGAAGTCGTGAAGGGCTACACCTTC
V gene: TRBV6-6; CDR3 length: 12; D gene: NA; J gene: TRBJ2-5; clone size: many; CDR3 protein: CASSEDGETQYF; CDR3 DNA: TGTGCCAGCAGTGAGGATGGGGAGACCCAGTACTTC
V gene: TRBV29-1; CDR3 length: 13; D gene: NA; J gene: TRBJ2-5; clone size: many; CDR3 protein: CSVERVRAETQYF; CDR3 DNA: TGCAGCGTTGAAAGGGTTCGAGCGGAGACCCAGTACTTC
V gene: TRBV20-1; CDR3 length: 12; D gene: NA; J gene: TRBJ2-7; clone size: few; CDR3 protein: CSARDRADEQYF; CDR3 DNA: TGCAGTGCTAGAGATCGGGCTGACGAGCAGTACTTC